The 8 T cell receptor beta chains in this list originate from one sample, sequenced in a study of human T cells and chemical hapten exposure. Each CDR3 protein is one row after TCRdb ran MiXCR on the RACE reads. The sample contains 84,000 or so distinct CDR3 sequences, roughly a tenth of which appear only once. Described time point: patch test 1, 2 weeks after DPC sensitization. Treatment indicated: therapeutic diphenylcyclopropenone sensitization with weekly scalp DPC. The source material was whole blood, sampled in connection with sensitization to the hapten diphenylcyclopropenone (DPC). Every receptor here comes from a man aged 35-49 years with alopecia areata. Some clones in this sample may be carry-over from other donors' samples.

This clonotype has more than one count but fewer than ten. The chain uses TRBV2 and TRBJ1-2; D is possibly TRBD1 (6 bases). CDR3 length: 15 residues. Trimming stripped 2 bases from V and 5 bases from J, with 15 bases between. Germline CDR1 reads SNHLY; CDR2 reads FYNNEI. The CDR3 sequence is CASSEIPGGGYGYTF. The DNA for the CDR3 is TGTGCCAGCAGTGAAATTCCCGGGGGCGGATATGGCTACACCTTC.

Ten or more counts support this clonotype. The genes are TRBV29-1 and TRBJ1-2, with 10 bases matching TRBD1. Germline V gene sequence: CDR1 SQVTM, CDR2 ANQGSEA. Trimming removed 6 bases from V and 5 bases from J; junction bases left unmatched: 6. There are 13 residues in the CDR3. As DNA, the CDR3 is TGCAGCGTGCAGGGGACAGGGGTTTATGGCTACACCTTC. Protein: CSVQGTGVYGYTF.

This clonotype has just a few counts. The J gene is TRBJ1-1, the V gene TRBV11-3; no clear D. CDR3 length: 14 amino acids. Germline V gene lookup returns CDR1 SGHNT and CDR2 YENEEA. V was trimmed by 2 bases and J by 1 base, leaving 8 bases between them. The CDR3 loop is CASSLTRANTEAFF. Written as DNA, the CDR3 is TGTGCCAGCAGCTTAACTAGAGCGAACACTGAAGCTTTCTTT.

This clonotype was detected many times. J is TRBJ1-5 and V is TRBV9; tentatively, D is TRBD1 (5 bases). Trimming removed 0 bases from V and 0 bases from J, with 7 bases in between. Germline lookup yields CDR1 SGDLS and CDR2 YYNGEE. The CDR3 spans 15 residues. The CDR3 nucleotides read TGTGCCAGCAGCGTAGAGGGGTTTAGCAATCAGCCCCAGCATTTT. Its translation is CASSVEGFSNQPQHF.

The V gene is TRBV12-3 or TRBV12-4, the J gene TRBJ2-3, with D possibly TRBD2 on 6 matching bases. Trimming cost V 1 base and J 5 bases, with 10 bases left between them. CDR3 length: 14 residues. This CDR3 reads CASSLGGGGDTQYF. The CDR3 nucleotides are TGTGCCAGCAGTTTAGGGGGAGGTGGAGATACGCAGTATTTT.

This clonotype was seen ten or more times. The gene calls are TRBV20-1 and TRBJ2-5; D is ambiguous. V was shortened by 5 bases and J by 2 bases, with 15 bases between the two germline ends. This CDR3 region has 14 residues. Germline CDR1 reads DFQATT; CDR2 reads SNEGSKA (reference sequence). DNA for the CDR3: TGCAGTGCTTCAACCCCCCGTTGGCAAGAGACCCAGTACTTC. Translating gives CSASTPRWQETQYF.

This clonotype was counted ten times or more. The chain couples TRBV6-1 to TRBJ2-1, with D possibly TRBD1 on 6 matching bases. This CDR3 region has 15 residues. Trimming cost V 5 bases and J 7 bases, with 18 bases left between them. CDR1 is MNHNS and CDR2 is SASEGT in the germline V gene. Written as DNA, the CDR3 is TGTGCCAGCAGTCACTCAGGGGTCGGTTGGAATGAGCAGTTCTTC. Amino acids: CASSHSGVGWNEQFF.

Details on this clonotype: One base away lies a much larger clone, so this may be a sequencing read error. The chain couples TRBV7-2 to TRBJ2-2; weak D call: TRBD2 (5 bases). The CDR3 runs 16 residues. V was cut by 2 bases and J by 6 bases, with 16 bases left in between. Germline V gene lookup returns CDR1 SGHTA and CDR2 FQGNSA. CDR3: CASSLTSTRGAGELFF. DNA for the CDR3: TGTGCCAGCAGCTTAACCTCAACTAGAGGCGCCGGGGAGCTGTTTTTT. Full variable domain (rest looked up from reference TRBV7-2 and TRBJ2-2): GAGVSQSPSNKVTEKGKDVELRCDPISGHTALYWYRQSLGQGLEFLIYFQGNSAPDKSGLPSDRFSAERTGGSVSTLTIQRTQQEDSAVYLCASSLTSTRGAGELFFGEGSRLTVL.